This is a list of T cell receptor beta chains from one sample in a study of blood T cell repertoires in COVID-19. Only in-frame clones appear in the TCRdb table, and some are missing; sequencing was by immunoSEQ multiplex PCR. The sample has approximately 290,000 clones, roughly 90% seen once. The sample consisted of PBMCs or T cells enriched from blood (not recorded which). Receptor source: a woman aged 30 to 39 who had recovered from COVID-19. Each CDR3 is given with its conserved first and last residue. The order of the fields is clone size, CDR3 length, D gene, J gene, V gene, CDR3 DNA, CDR3 protein. The D gene is left open where the match is weak. Some rows have no size entry. The others give once, few or many, or a class for an expanded clone.

NA,15,TRBD1,TRBJ2-7,TRBV7-9,TGTGCCAGCAGCTTAGCAGGGGGCACTTTCTACGAGCAGTACTTC,CASSLAGGTFYEQYF
NA,15,TRBD2,TRBJ2-1,TRBV7-8,TGTGCCAGCATCCCCACTAGCGGGATTTACAATGAGCAGTTCTTC,CASIPTSGIYNEQFF
NA,16,TRBD2,TRBJ2-3,TRBV5-4,TGTGCCAGCAGCTTTGTACTAGCGGGAGGTGCAGATACGCAGTATTTT,CASSFVLAGGADTQYF
NA,17,TRBD2,TRBJ2-1,TRBV15,TGTGCCACCAGCAGGGAGGCGGGGAGGGGACCATACAATGAGCAGTTCTTC,CATSREAGRGPYNEQFF
NA,13,TRBD1,TRBJ1-2,TRBV5-4,TGTGCCAGCACCCGGACAGGGGATGGCGGCTACACCTTC,CASTRTGDGGYTF
once,16,TRBD1,TRBJ2-7,TRBV9,TGTGCCAGCAGCGCCCAAGGCGTCGGGGCAGGGGGCGAGCAGTACTTC,CASSAQGVGAGGEQYF
NA,15,NA,TRBJ2-1,TRBV28,TGTGCCAGCAGCGATTGGCCGGGCTCCTACAATGAGCAGTTCTTC,CASSDWPGSYNEQFF
NA,14,TRBD2,TRBJ2-7,TRBV6-4,TGTGCCAGCAGTCCCCGGGCGCTAGCGGGAATGATGTACTTC,CASSPRALAGMMYF
NA,16,NA,TRBJ2-1,TRBV5-6,TGTGCCAGCAGCTTGGCCCAACTTACTAGTAACAATGAGCAGTTCTTC,CASSLAQLTSNNEQFF
NA,15,NA,TRBJ2-1,TRBV27,TGTGCCAGCAGTTTCAGGTCCTCCTTCTACAATGAGCAGTTCTTC,CASSFRSSFYNEQFF
NA,13,TRBD1,TRBJ2-1,TRBV30,TGTGCCTGGAACAGGGGGTCCTACAATGAGCAGTTCTTC,CAWNRGSYNEQFF
NA,15,TRBD1,TRBJ1-5,TRBV19,TGTGCCAGTAGTTGGGGACAGGGGGGGAATCAGCCCCAGCATTTT,CASSWGQGGNQPQHF
NA,14,TRBD1,TRBJ2-5,TRBV5-8,TGTGCCAGCAGCCACCGGGACAGGGAAGAGACCCAGTACTTC,CASSHRDREETQYF
NA,14,NA,TRBJ1-4,TRBV5-6,TGTGCCAGCAGCTTGGGAAGGGGAAGGGAAAAACTGTTTTTT,CASSLGRGREKLFF
NA,14,TRBD2,TRBJ2-7,TRBV7-8,TGTGCCAGCAGCCCTTTAGCGGGAGTGTCCGAGCAGTACTTC,CASSPLAGVSEQYF
NA,15,TRBD2,TRBJ2-1,TRBV25-1,TGTGCCAGCAGTGAAGGGCTAGCGGGAGTAGGAGAGCAGTTCTTC,CASSEGLAGVGEQFF
once,15,NA,TRBJ1-3,TRBV10-3,TGTGCCATCACTCGGGACGGGAGCTCTGGAAACACCATATATTTT,CAITRDGSSGNTIYF
once,14,TRBD2,TRBJ2-1,TRBV27,TGTGCCAGCACCGTGGGCGGGAGTTACAATGAGCAGTTCTTC,CASTVGGSYNEQFF
NA,15,TRBD1,TRBJ2-7,TRBV5-1,TGCGCCAGCAGCGGAGCTGACAGGGGAGCTTACGAGCAGTACTTC,CASSGADRGAYEQYF
NA,14,NA,TRBJ1-5,TRBV28,TGTGCCAGCAGACAGCATTATAGCAATCAGCCCCAGCATTTT,CASRQHYSNQPQHF
NA,13,NA,TRBJ2-5,TRBV7-2,TGTGCCAGCAGCTCACCCCTAGTGGAGACCCAGTACTTC,CASSSPLVETQYF
few,16,TRBD2,TRBJ2-2,TRBV4-1,TGCGCCAGCAGCCAAGAACTAGCGGGGAACACCGGGGAGCTGTTTTTT,CASSQELAGNTGELFF